Shown below are 12 T cell receptor beta chains from a single sample sequenced in a study of cytomegalovirus exposure and HLA in healthy donors. TCRdb keeps only in-frame clones here, not all; method: immunoSEQ multiplex PCR. This table has over 110,000 clones, roughly four fifths appearing once. The sample was PBMCs. The receptors here all came from a woman between 25 and 40 years old in good health and CMV-seronegative.

The V and J genes are TRBV18 and TRBJ1-2, with 11 bases matching TRBD1. The length of the CDR3 is 15 residues. Germline lookup yields CDR1 KGHSH and CDR2 LQKENI. Losses at the gene ends were 5 bases for V and 1 base for J; bases not matched to a gene: 3. The CDR3 coding sequence is TGTGCCAGCTCAGAGGGACAGGGGGATAACTATGGCTACACCTTC. It yields the protein CASSEGQGDNYGYTF.

This sequence joins TRBV29-1 and TRBJ2-3, with TRBD1 identical over 12 bases. V lost 4 bases, J lost 4 bases, and 6 bases stayed unmatched. The CDR3 has 15 amino acids. CDR1 SQVTM and CDR2 ANQGSEA come from the germline V gene. Here the CDR3 DNA reads TGCAGCGTTGCGTTTGGGACAGGGGGCGCAGATACGCAGTATTTT. This codes for CSVAFGTGGADTQYF.

The chain links TRBV11-2 to TRBJ1-2; a possible D gene is TRBD1 (5 bases). CDR3 length: 16 amino acids. Germline CDR1 reads SGHAT; CDR2 reads FQNNGV. Deletions cut 5 bases from V and 2 bases from J, with 18 bases between. CDR3 DNA: TGTGCCAGCAGCGCGGCGCTCTTCGGGGGAAACTATGGCTACACCTTC. Its protein product is CASSAALFGGNYGYTF.

This sequence joins TRBV5-5 and TRBJ1-3; D is uncertain. From germline, CDR1 is SGHKS and CDR2 YYEKEE (reference sequence). V was cut by 3 bases and J by 1 base, with 17 bases left in between. The CDR3 loop spans 17 amino acids. CDR3 region: CASSYRERVASGNTIYF. The DNA for the CDR3 is TGTGCCAGCAGCTACCGCGAACGGGTAGCTTCTGGAAACACCATATATTTT.

A few counts support this clone. The rearrangement uses TRBV4-1 and TRBJ2-2; tentatively, D is TRBD1 (6 bases). The CDR3 loop spans 13 amino acids. The V end lost 2 bases, the J end lost 7 bases, and 8 bases lay between the germline ends. CDR1 and CDR2 (germline): MGHRA, YSYEKL. CDR3 sequence: CASSQQGFGELFF. The CDR3 DNA reads as TGCGCCAGCAGCCAACAGGGGTTCGGGGAGCTGTTTTTT.

As concerns this clone: One end of the junction does not line up with germline, which may come from a read error. This sequence joins TRBV7-7 and TRBJ2-3; 12 bases map to TRBD2. Germline lookup yields CDR1 SSHAT and CDR2 FNYEAQ (reference sequence). The CDR3 has 16 amino acids. CDR3 in DNA: TGTGCTAGCAGCCCCCTAGCGGGGGGGCCCACAGATACGCAGTATTTT. Protein: CASSPLAGGPTDTQYF.

The chain combines TRBV4-1 with TRBJ1-3, with D unclear. The CDR3 extends over 12 amino acids. The V gene's germline CDR1 is MGHRA and CDR2 YSYEKL. Trimming removed 2 bases from V and 8 bases from J, with 7 bases in between. The CDR3 loop is CASSQTVDTIYF. The CDR3 DNA is TGCGCCAGCAGCCAAACGGTAGACACCATATATTTT.

In DNA form, the CDR3 reads TGCGCCAGCAGCGGAGACGGGGGGGCAACAGATACGCAGTATTTT. It translates to CASSGDGGATDTQYF. The V gene is TRBV5-1, the J gene TRBJ2-3; 8 nucleotides match TRBD2. Germline CDR1 SGHRS, CDR2 YFSETQ. The CDR3 has 15 amino acids. The V segment lost 4 bases and the J segment 3 bases; nucleotides outside the gene matches: 7.

This chain joins TRBV5-6 and TRBJ1-6, with 12 bases matching TRBD1. J was trimmed by 6 bases and V by 4 bases; bases with no gene match: 5. Germline assignment: CDR1 SGHDT and CDR2 YYEEEE. This CDR3 is 16 amino acids long. The CDR3 DNA reads TGTGCCAGCAGCCCGGGGACAGGGGGCTTTAATTCACCCCTCCACTTT. Translated, it gives CASSPGTGGFNSPLHF. The full variable domain, in which reference TRBV5-6 and TRBJ1-6 provide the parts outside the CDR3, is DAGVTQSPTHLIKTRGQQVTLRCSPKSGHDTVSWYQQALGQGPQFIFQYYEEEERQRGNFPDRFSGHQFPNYSSELNVNALLLGDSALYLCASSPGTGGFNSPLHFGNGTRLTVT.

The J gene is TRBJ1-5, the V gene TRBV7-2; TRBD1 might be the D (5 bases). Germline values: CDR1 SGHTA, CDR2 FQGNSA. The CDR3 has 14 residues. V lost 5 bases and J 2 bases, leaving 10 bases between the germline ends. The CDR3 protein is CASSSDSGNQPQHF. The DNA for the CDR3 is TGTGCCAGCAGCAGTGACAGCGGCAATCAGCCCCAGCATTTT.

The genes are TRBV9 and TRBJ1-6; D is unclear. The CDR3 length is 11 residues. The germline V gene encodes CDR1 SGDLS and CDR2 YYNGEE. Trimming took 3 bases from V and 12 from J, leaving 7 bases between them. CDR3 sequence reads: CASSDPRPLHF. CDR3 bases: TGTGCCAGCAGCGACCCTAGACCCCTCCACTTT.

The rearrangement joins TRBV7-2 to TRBJ2-2; 7 positions match TRBD1. CDR3 length: 15 amino acids. Germline values: CDR1 SGHTA, CDR2 FQGNSA. The trim removed 7 bases at V and 4 bases at J, leaving 9 bases unmatched. The CDR3 region is CASKTDRAGTGELFF. CDR3 coding DNA: TGTGCCAGCAAGACCGACAGGGCGGGCACCGGGGAGCTGTTTTTT.